A few counts support the clone carrying this T cell receptor (beta chain). This entry comes from a study of response to subunit inactivated influenza vaccine. TCRdb redid the calling of the RT-PCR reads with MiXCR, one entry per CDR3 protein. Of some 570,000 distinct CDR3 sequences listed, around 11% were seen once; the top ten hold 9.5% to 12%. Another study also made use of these data, one on T cells expressing NK-cell markers. As that report states: The cDNA for TCR beta came from 5'RACE template switching with UMIs. Among the experiments, several used an anti-gamma-delta TCR antibody to restrict sorting to alpha-beta TCR T cells. NKG2C+ dominant clonotype frequencies in roughly six donors were about 1.0-8% of CD8+ T cells. These clonotypes additionally ranked first within the CD3+CD56-NKG2C+ fraction of a few donors. Specificity for HCMV among expanded NKG2C+ T cell clones was not established.

The sequencing here drew on PBMCs from blood, taken on the day of vaccination. The origin of this receptor is a man over 45 who received an inactivated influenza vaccine.

Written as DNA, the CDR3 is TGTGCCAGCACCCCCGGGACTAGCGGGAGTTGGGTCACCGGGGAGCTGTTTTTT. Translation: CASTPGTSGSWVTGELFF. V and J are TRBV12-3 or TRBV12-4 and TRBJ2-2; 14 bases map to TRBD2. There are 18 residues in the CDR3. Germline trimming cut 7 bases from V and 4 bases from J; bases unmatched to any gene: 11.